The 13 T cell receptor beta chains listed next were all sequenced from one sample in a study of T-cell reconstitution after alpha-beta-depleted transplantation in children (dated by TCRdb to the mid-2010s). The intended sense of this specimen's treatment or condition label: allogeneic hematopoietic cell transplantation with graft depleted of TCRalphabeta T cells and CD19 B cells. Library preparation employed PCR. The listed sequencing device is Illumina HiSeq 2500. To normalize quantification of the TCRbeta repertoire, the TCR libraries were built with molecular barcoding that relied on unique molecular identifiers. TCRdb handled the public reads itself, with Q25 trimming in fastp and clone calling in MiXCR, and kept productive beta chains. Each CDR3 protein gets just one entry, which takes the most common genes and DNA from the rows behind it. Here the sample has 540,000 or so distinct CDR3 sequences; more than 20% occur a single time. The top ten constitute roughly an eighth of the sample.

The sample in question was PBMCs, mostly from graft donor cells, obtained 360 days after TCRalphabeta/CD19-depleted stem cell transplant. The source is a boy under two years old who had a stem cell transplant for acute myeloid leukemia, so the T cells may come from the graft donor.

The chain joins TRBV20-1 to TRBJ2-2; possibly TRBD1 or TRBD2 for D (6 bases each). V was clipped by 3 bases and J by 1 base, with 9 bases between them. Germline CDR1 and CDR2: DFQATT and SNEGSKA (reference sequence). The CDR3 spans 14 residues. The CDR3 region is CSARGGVNTGELFF. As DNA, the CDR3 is TGCAGTGCTAGGGGGGGCGTGAACACCGGGGAGCTGTTTTTT.

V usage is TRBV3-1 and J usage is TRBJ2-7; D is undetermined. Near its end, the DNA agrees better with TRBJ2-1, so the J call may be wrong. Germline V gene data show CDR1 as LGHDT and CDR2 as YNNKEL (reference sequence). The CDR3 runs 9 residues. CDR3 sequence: CASSPRQFF. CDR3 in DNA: TGTGCCAGCAGCCCTCGACAGTTCTTC.

In DNA form, the CDR3 reads TGTGCCAGCACTCAAACAGGGGCTGGCTACACCTTC. This codes for CASTQTGAGYTF. The genes are TRBV12-3 or TRBV12-4 and TRBJ1-2; 7 bases line up with TRBD1. The ends lost 7 bases at V and 7 bases at J; junction bases unmatched: 6. The CDR3 has 12 residues.

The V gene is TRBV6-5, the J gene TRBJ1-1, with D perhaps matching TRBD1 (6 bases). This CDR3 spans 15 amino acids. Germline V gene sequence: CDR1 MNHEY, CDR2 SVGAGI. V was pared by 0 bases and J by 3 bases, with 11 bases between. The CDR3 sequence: CASSYSPGEDTEAFF. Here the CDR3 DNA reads TGTGCCAGCAGTTACTCCCCAGGGGAGGACACTGAAGCTTTCTTT.

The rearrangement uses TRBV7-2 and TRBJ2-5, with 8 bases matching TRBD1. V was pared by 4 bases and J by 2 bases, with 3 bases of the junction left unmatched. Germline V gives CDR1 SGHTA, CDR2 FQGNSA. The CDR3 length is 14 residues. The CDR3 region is CASSYRQGQETQYF. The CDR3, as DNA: TGTGCCAGCAGCTATCGACAGGGGCAAGAGACCCAGTACTTC.

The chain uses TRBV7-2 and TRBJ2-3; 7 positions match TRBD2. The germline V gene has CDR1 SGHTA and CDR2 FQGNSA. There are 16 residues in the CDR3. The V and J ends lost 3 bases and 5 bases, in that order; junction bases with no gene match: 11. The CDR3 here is CASSLSSGASGDTQYF. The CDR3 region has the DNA TGTGCCAGCAGCTTGTCAAGCGGGGCTTCCGGAGATACGCAGTATTTT.

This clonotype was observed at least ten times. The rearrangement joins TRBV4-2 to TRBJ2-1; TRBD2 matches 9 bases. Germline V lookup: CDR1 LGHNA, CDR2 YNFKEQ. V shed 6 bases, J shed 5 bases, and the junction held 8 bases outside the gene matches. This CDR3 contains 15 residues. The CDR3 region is CASRSLAGTDNEQFF. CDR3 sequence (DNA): TGTGCCAGCAGATCCCTAGCGGGGACCGACAATGAGCAGTTCTTC.

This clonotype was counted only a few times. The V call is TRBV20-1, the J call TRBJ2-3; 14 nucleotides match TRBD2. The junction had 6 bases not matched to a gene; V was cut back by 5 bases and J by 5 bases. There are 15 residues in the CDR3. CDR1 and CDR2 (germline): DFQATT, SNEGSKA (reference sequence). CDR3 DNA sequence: TGCAGTGCTTGTCGACTAGCGGGGGGGCAAGATACGCAGTATTTT. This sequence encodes CSACRLAGGQDTQYF.

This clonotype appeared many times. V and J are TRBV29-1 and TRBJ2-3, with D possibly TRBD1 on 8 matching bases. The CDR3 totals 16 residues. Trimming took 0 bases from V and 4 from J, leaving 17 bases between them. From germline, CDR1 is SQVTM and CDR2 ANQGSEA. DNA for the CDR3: TGCAGCGTTGAAGATCAGTACAGGGGGAGGGCAGATACGCAGTATTTT. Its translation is CSVEDQYRGRADTQYF.

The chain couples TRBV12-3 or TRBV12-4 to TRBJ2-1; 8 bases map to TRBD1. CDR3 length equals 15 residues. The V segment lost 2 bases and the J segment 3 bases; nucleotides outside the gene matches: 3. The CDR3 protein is CASSLRDRRYNEQFF. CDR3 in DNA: TGTGCCAGCAGTTTAAGGGACAGGCGCTACAATGAGCAGTTCTTC.

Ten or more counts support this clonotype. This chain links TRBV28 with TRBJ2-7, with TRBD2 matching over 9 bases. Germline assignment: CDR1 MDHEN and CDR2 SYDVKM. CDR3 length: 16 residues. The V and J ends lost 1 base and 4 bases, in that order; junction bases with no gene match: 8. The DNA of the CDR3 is TGTGCCAGCAGTTTATACTTGGCGGGGGGGTTTTACGAGCAGTACGTC. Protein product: CASSLYLAGGFYEQYV.

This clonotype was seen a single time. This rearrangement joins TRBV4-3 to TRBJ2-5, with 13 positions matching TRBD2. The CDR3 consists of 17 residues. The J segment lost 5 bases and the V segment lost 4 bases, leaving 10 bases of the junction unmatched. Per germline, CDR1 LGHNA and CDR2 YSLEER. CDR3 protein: CASSRRTSGGYGETQYF. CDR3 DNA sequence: TGCGCCAGCAGCCGGCGGACTAGCGGGGGTTACGGGGAGACCCAGTACTTC.

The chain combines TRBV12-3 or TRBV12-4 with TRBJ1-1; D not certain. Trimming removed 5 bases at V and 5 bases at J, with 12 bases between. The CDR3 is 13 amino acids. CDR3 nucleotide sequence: TGTGCCAGCAGTCCCGGGGTAACTACTGAAGCTTTCTTT. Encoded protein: CASSPGVTTEAFF.